This TCR beta chain was recorded in a study of control samples from healthy donors and cancer patients. Here immunoSEQ multiplex PCR was the method, and the copy in TCRdb shows in-frame clones only, minus some. This sample carries around 150,000 clones, roughly 90% of them seen once, and the ten largest clones take around 11%. This clone has a single count. The CDR3 spans 14 residues. Germline V gene lookup returns CDR1 KGHSH and CDR2 LQKENI. The V segment lost 2 bases and the J segment 3 bases; nucleotides outside the gene matches: 1. The TCR was taken from a man aged 25 to 40 in good health. The chain uses TRBV18 and TRBJ2-7; 10 bases are a match to TRBD1. The material sequenced was blood. CDR3 DNA sequence: TGTGCCAGCTCACCAGGGACAGGGGACTACGAGCAGTACTTC. It codes for CASSPGTGDYEQYF.